This entry concerns a single TCR beta chain. Its target is not known. Method: immunoSEQ multiplex PCR; TCRdb's copy keeps in-frame clones and lacks some. Of nearly 25,000 clones in the sample, 85% to 95% were seen once. This specimen comes from a study of monozygotic twins with cystic fibrosis. Study conclusions and caveats: No link emerged between shared CDR3 counts and age, concordance or severity. Monozygotic CF twins shared more identical nucleotide clonotypes than unrelated patients. Clonality was generally low (median around 0.01), higher in the most severe patients.

The V and J ends lost 3 bases and 6 bases, in that order; junction bases with no gene match: 8. Germline-derived CDR1 and CDR2 are SQVTM and ANQGSEA. This CDR3 contains 16 residues. The source is a girl aged 2-10 years with cystic fibrosis. The specimen sequenced was blood. This sequence joins TRBV29-1 and TRBJ2-1; 13 bases align to TRBD2. The CDR3 DNA follows: TGCAGCGTTGATCTTACCGGGACTAGCGGGATCAATGAGCAGTTCTTC. Translation gives CSVDLTGTSGINEQFF.